Listed below are T cell receptor beta chains from one sample, sequenced in a study of blood T cell repertoires in COVID-19. The data were produced by immunoSEQ multiplex PCR, yet TCRdb's version contains in-frame clones alone and is incomplete. Seen here are some 150,000 clones, 82% observed once, and the top ten hold roughly 8.1%. The sequenced sample consisted of peripheral blood. The receptor set was obtained from a woman in her 70s with acute or convalescent COVID-19. The CDR3 runs from the conserved cysteine through the conserved F or W. A D gene is named only where the DNA matches it firmly. Expanded clones get a size class; other rows say once, few or many, or leave the size out.

D gene | J gene | clone size | V gene | CDR3 protein | CDR3 DNA
. | TRBJ1-1 | few | TRBV3-1/TRBV3-2 | CASSPTGTGLTEAFF | TGTGCCAGCAGCCCAACCGGGACTGGACTTACGGAAGCTTTCTTT
TRBD1 | TRBJ1-1 | . | TRBV7-9 | CASSSPTGGGTEAFF | TGTGCCAGCAGCTCCCCGACAGGGGGCGGCACTGAAGCTTTCTTT
. | TRBJ2-1 | . | TRBV5-6 | CASSWGGANEQFF | TGTGCCAGCAGCTGGGGGGGCGCAAATGAGCAGTTCTTC
TRBD1 | TRBJ1-2 | . | TRBV7-2 | CASSTGQGFYGYTF | TGTGCCAGCAGCACCGGACAGGGATTCTATGGCTACACCTTC
TRBD1 | TRBJ1-6 | . | TRBV28 | CASSLGQGRNSPLHF | TGTGCCAGCAGCCTGGGACAGGGACGTAATTCACCCCTCCACTTT
TRBD1 | TRBJ1-1 | . | TRBV19 | CASTPGRQGMNTEAFF | TGTGCCAGTACCCCCGGGAGACAGGGGATGAACACTGAAGCTTTCTTT
TRBD1 | TRBJ2-5 | . | TRBV6-5 | CASRDPTGDRETQYF | TGTGCCAGCAGAGACCCAACAGGGGATCGGGAGACCCAGTACTTC
TRBD2 | TRBJ2-3 | once | TRBV6-2/TRBV6-3 | CASSHRGVRSGGDTQYF | TGTGCCAGCAGTCACAGGGGAGTGCGTAGCGGGGGGGATACGCAGTATTTT
. | TRBJ2-4 | . | TRBV6-6 | CATLSKPLAKNIQYF | TGTGCCACCCTGTCGAAGCCTTTAGCCAAAAACATTCAGTACTTC
. | TRBJ2-2 | . | TRBV7-3 | CASSLLGSTGELFF | TGTGCCAGCAGCCTCCTAGGGAGTACCGGGGAGCTGTTTTTT
. | TRBJ1-2 | . | TRBV24-1 | CATSPTGPYGYTF | TGTGCCACCAGTCCTACAGGTCCCTATGGCTACACCTTC
TRBD1 | TRBJ1-4 | . | TRBV28 | CASSFRDRGFRNEKLFF | TGTGCCAGCAGTTTCAGGGACAGGGGTTTTCGTAATGAAAAACTGTTTTTT
. | TRBJ2-3 | . | TRBV3-1/TRBV3-2 | CASSQAGTDTQYF | TGTGCCAGCAGCCAAGCTGGCACAGATACGCAGTATTTT
TRBD1 | TRBJ1-2 | . | TRBV18 | CASSPGQDPYGYTF | TGTGCCAGCTCACCTGGACAGGATCCCTATGGCTACACCTTC
. | TRBJ2-5 | few | TRBV9 | CASSVGGLEETQYF | TGTGCCAGCAGCGTGGGGGGGCTGGAGGAGACCCAGTACTTC
. | TRBJ2-3 | once | TRBV5-1 | CATCPGGSTDTQYF | TGCGCCACCTGCCCTGGCGGATCCACAGATACGCAGTATTTT
. | TRBJ2-1 | . | TRBV27 | CASSRPRAGTYNEQFF | TGTGCCAGCAGTCGCCCGAGGGCAGGCACCTACAATGAGCAGTTCTTC
. | TRBJ2-2 | . | TRBV15 | CATSRFPSEKAELFF | TGTGCCACCAGCAGGTTTCCGTCGGAGAAGGCGGAGCTGTTTTTT
. | TRBJ1-6 | . | TRBV12-3/TRBV12-4 | CASSLNSGSLHF | TGTGCCAGCAGCCTTAACAGTGGTTCCCTCCACTTT
. | TRBJ1-5 | . | TRBV4-3 | CASSHGGDNQPQHF | TGCGCCAGCAGCCATGGGGGGGACAATCAGCCCCAGCATTTT
TRBD2 | TRBJ2-3 | once | TRBV30 | CAWGLGTSSIADTQYF | TGTGCCTGGGGGCTCGGGACTAGCTCCATCGCAGATACGCAGTATTTT
. | TRBJ2-1 | few | TRBV5-1 | CASSLGVTGRSYNEQFF | TGCGCCAGCAGCTTGGGGGTGACGGGTCGGTCCTACAATGAGCAGTTCTTC
. | TRBJ2-3 | . | TRBV5-1 | CASSLDAGTDTQYF | TGCGCCAGCAGCTTGGACGCGGGAACAGATACGCAGTATTTT
. | TRBJ1-1 | few | TRBV2 | CASSRDRQFEAFF | TGTGCCAGCAGTAGAGACAGGCAATTCGAAGCTTTCTTT
TRBD2 | TRBJ2-5 | . | TRBV14 | CASSQLAGNQETQYF | TGTGCCAGCAGCCAACTAGCGGGTAACCAAGAGACCCAGTACTTC
. | TRBJ1-5 | few | TRBV28 | CASSLTDGRGNQPQHF | TGTGCCAGCAGTTTAACGGATGGCCGGGGCAATCAGCCCCAGCATTTT
. | TRBJ2-3 | few | TRBV15 | CATSKGGGSVTDTQYF | TGTGCCACCAGCAAGGGGGGGGGCTCCGTCACAGATACGCAGTATTTT
TRBD1 | TRBJ2-7 | . | TRBV9 | CASSATPDRGVYEQYF | TGTGCCAGCAGCGCCACTCCGGACAGGGGGGTCTACGAGCAGTACTTC
TRBD1 | TRBJ2-7 | . | TRBV28 | CASRFPGQGFQKWDF | TGTGCCAGCAGATTCCCGGGACAGGGCTTTCAAAAATGGGACTTC
TRBD1 | TRBJ1-2 | . | TRBV2 | CASRGQSANYGYTF | TGTGCCAGCAGGGGACAGTCAGCTAACTATGGCTACACCTTC
. | TRBJ1-1 | . | TRBV30 | CAWSVGQGGAFF | TGTGCCTGGAGTGTAGGTCAGGGTGGGGCTTTCTTT
. | TRBJ1-6 | . | TRBV7-9 | CASSWAGKNSPLHF | TGTGCCAGCAGCTGGGCAGGGAAGAATTCACCCCTCCACTTT
. | TRBJ2-1 | many | TRBV10-2 | CASSPRTPNEQFF | TGCGCCAGCAGTCCGAGGACTCCGAATGAGCAGTTCTTC